This T cell receptor (beta chain) originates from a study of T cells after posttransplantation cyclophosphamide. On the day of bone marrow donation, the related graft donor provided peripheral blood. Some clones are missing from TCRdb's copy, which holds only in-frame ones; the method was immunoSEQ multiplex PCR. The table shows around 43,000 clones, with around nine tenths occurring only once. Study results and limitations: Later blood repertoires were often dominated by clones from the donor CD8+ memory compartment. Skin or GI-infiltrating T cells shared few TRB sequences with blood.

About this clone: Its specificity is unknown.

Material for sequencing was PBMCs. The receptor comes from a woman in her forties or fifties in good health and a related stem cell transplant donor.

CDR3 in DNA: TGTGCCAGCCAAACCCCGGGGGAAGCCTACAATGAGCAGTTCTTC. This codes for CASQTPGEAYNEQFF. V usage is TRBV28 and J usage is TRBJ2-1; possibly TRBD2 for D (6 bases). V was shortened by 8 bases and J by 2 bases, with 16 bases between the two germline ends. This CDR3 contains 15 residues. Germline CDR1 is MDHEN and CDR2 is SYDVKM.